The clone carrying this TCR beta chain appeared many times. The antigen is unknown. Combining iRepertoire HTBI primers with Arm-PCR of CDR3 regions, the authors built TCR beta libraries. Via MiXCR, TCRdb re-called the multiplex PCR reads, giving one row per CDR3 protein. The sample includes 510,000 or so distinct CDR3 sequences, more than 10% of them seen just once. Regarding time point: newly diagnosed GD, antithyroid drugs for less than 3 months. Construction of the TCR library relied on RNA isolated from PBMCs. Germline CDR1 and CDR2: SGHTA and FQGNSA. The CDR3 is 14 amino acids. V shed 2 bases and J 9 bases; nucleotides not matched to a gene: 3. The record originates from a study of regulatory T cells in long-lasting Graves disease. Study conclusions and caveats: Analysis covered peripheral blood alone, not thyroid tissue.

These same records also appear under a second study, on T cells in Graves' hyperthyroidism and ophthalmopathy. That paper states: Through a model of 13 V-J features, ophthalmopathy was separated from stable hyperthyroidism.

The TCR was taken from a woman in her twenties or thirties with Graves disease. The chain employs TRBV7-2 and TRBJ1-6, with 8 bases identical to TRBD1. The source material was peripheral blood mononuclear cells (PBMCs), sampled at new diagnosis, from a patient treated with antithyroid drugs. CDR3 region: CASSLQGAVSPLHF. The CDR3 coding sequence is TGTGCCAGCAGCTTACAGGGGGCAGTTTCACCCCTCCACTTT. The complete variable domain, with remaining parts taken from reference TRBV7-2 and TRBJ1-6, reads GAGVSQSPSNKVTEKGKDVELRCDPISGHTALYWYRQSLGQGLEFLIYFQGNSAPDKSGLPSDRFSAERTGGSVSTLTIQRTQQEDSAVYLCASSLQGAVSPLHFGNGTRLTVT.